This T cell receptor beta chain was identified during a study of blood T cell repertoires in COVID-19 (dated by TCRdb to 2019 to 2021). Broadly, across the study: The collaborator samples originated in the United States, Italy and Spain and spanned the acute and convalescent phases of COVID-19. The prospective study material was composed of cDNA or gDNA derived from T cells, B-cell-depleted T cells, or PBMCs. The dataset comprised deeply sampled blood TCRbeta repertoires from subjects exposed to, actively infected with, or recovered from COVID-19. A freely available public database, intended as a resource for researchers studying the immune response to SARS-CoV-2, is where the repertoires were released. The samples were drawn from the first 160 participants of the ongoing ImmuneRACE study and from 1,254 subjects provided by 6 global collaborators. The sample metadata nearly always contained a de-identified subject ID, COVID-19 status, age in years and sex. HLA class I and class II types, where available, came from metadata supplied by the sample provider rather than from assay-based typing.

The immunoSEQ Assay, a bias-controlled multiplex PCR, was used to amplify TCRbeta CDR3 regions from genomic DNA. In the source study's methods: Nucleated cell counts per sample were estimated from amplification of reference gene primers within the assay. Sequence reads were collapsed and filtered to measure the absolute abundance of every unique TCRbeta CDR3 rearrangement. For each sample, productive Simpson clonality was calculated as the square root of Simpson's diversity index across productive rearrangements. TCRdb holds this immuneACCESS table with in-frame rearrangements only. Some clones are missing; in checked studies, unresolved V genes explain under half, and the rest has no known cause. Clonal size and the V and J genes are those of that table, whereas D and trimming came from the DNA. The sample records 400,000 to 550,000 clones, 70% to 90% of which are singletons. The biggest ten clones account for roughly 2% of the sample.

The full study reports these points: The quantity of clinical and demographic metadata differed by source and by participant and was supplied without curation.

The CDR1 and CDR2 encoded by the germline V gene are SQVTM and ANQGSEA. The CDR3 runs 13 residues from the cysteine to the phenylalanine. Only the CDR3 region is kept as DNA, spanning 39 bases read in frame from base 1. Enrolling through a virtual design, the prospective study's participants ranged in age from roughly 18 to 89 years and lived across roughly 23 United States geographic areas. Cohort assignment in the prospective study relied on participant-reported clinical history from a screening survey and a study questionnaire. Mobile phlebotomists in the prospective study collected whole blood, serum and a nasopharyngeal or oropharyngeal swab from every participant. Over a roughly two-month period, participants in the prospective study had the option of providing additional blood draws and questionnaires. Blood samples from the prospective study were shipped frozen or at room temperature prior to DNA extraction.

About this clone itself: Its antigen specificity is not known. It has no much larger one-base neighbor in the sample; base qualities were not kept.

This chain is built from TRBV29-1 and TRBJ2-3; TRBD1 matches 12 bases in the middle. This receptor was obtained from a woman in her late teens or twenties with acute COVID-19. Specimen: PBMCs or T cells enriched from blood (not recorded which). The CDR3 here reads CKRDRGLEDTQYF. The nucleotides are TGCAAAAGGGACAGGGGGCTGGAAGATACGCAGTATTTT.